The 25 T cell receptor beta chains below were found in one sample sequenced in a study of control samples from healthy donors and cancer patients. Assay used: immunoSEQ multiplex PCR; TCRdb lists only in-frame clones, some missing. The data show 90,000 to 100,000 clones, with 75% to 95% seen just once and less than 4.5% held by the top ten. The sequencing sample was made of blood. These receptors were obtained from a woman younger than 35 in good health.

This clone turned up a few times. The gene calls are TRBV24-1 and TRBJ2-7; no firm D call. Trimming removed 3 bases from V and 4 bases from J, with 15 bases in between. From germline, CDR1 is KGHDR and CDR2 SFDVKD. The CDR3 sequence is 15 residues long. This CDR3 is CATSDPTESRYEQYF. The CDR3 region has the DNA TGTGCCACCAGTGATCCCACGGAGAGTCGGTACGAGCAGTACTTC.

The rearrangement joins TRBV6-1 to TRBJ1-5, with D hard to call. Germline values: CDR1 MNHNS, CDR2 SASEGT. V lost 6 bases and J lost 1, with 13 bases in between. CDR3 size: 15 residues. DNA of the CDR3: TGTGCCAGCAGCCTAGAGTCAGCAAGCAATCAGCCCCAGCATTTT. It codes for CASSLESASNQPQHF.

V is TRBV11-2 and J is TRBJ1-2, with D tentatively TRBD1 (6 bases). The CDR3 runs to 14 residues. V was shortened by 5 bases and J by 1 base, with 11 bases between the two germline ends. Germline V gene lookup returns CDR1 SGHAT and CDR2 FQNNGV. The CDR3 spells CASSRTDSNYGYTF. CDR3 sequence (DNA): TGTGCCAGCAGCCGGACAGATAGTAACTATGGCTACACCTTC.

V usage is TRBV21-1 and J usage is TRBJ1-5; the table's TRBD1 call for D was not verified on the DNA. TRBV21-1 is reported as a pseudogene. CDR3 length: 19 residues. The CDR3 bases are TGTGCCAGCAGCAGAGAGGGGACAGGGAGGGGACAAGGCAATCAGCCCCAGCATTTT. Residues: CASSREGTGRGQGNQPQHF.

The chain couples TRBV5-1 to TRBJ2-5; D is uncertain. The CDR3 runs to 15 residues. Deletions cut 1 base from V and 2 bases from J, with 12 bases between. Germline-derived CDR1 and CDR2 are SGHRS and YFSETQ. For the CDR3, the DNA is TGCGCCAGCAGCTTGACTGGTCACCTACAAGAGACCCAGTACTTC. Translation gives CASSLTGHLQETQYF.

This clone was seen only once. The DNA of the CDR3 is TGTGCCAGCAGCAAAGACAGGGGAGGGGAGCTGTTTTTT. Translated: CASSKDRGGELFF. The rearrangement links TRBV21-1 to TRBJ2-2; the D call in the table, TRBD1, was not verified against the DNA. TRBV21-1 is reported as a pseudogene. The CDR3 length is 13 residues.

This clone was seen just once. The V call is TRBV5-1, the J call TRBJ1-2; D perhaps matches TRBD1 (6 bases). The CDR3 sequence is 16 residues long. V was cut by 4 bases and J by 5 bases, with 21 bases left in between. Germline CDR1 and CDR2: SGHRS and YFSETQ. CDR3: CASSPVPGRGQYGYTF. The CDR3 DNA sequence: TGCGCCAGCAGCCCAGTTCCAGGGAGGGGACAATATGGCTACACCTTC.

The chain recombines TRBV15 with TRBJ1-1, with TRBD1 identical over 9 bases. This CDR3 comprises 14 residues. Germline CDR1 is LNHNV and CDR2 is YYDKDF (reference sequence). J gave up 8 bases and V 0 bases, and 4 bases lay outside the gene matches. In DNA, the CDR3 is TGTGCCACCAGCAGAGATAGGACAGGGGCAGAAGCTTTCTTT. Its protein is CATSRDRTGAEAFF.

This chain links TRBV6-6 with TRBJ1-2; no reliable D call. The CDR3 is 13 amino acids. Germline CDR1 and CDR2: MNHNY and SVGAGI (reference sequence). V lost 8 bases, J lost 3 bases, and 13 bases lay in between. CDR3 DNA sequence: TGTGCCAGCCTAAAGAGGGCGGACTATGGCTACACCTTC. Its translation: CASLKRADYGYTF.

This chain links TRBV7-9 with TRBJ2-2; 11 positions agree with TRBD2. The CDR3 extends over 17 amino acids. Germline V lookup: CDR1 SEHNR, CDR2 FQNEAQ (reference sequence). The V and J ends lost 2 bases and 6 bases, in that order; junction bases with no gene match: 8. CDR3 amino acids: CASSLTSGGPGAGELFF. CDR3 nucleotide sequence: TGTGCCAGCAGCTTAACTAGCGGGGGCCCGGGGGCCGGGGAGCTGTTTTTT.

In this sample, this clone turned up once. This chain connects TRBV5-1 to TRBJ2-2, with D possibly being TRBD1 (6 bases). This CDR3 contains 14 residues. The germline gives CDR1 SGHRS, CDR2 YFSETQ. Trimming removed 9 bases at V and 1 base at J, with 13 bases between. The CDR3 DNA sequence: TGCGCCACGCATGAGACAGGGAACACCGGGGAGCTGTTTTTT. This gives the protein CATHETGNTGELFF.

The CDR3 bases are TGTGCCAGCACCCACCAGGGAGCTCAAAGCGAGCAGTACTTC. This codes for CASTHQGAQSEQYF. The chain is built from TRBV7-8 and TRBJ2-7; D is possibly TRBD1 or TRBD2 (5 bases each). The V end was cut by 7 bases, the J end by 6 bases, with 19 bases between. Germline CDR1 is SGHVS and CDR2 is FQNEAQ. This CDR3 spans 14 amino acids.

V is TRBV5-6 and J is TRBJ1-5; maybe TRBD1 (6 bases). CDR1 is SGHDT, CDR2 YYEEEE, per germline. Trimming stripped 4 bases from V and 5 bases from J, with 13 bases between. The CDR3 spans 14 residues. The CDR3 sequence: CASSPDSNDQPQHF. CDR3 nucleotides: TGTGCCAGCAGCCCGGACAGTAATGATCAGCCCCAGCATTTT.

The DNA for the CDR3 is TGTGCCAGCACTAGCGGGGGGGAAGTCAATGAGCAGTTCTTC. Its protein is CASTSGGEVNEQFF. The chain joins TRBV2 to TRBJ2-1, with 12 bases aligning to TRBD2. V trimming: 7 bases; J trimming: 6 bases; junction bases outside the gene matches: 4. Germline values: CDR1 SNHLY, CDR2 FYNNEI. The CDR3 spans 14 residues.

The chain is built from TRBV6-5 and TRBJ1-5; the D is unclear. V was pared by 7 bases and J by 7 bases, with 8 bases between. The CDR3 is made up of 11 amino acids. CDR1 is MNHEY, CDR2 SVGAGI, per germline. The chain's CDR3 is CASIHSQPQHF. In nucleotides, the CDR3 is TGTGCCAGCATTCACAGCCAGCCCCAGCATTTT.

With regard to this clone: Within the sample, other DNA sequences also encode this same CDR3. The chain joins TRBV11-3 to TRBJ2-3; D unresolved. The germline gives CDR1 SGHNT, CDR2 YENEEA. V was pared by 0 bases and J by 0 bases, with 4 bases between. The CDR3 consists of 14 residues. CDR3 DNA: TGTGCCAGCAGCTTAGATGGTAGCACAGATACGCAGTATTTT. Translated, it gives CASSLDGSTDTQYF.

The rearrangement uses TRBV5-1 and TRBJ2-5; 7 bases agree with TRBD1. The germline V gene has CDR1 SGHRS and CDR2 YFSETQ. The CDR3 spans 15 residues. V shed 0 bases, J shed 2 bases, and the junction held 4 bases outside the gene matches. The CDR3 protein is CASSLVGTDQETQYF. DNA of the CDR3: TGCGCCAGCAGCTTGGTTGGGACAGATCAAGAGACCCAGTACTTC.

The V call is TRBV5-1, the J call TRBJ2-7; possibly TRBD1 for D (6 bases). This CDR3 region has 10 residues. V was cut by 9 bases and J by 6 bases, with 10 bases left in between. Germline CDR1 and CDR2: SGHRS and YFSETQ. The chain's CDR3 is CATEGGEQYF. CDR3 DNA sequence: TGCGCCACCGAAGGGGGCGAGCAGTACTTC.

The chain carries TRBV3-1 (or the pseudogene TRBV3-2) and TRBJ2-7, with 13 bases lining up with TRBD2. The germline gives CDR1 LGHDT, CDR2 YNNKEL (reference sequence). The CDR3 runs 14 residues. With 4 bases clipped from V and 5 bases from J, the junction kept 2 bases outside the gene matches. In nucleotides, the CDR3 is TGTGCCAGCAGCCCTACTAGCGGGGGGGACGAGCAGTACTTC. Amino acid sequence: CASSPTSGGDEQYF.

The CDR3 DNA reads TGTGCCAGCAGCGAGAGAGCGGCTACCCATGGGGCCAACGTCCTGACTTTC. It yields the protein CASSERAATHGANVLTF. This rearrangement joins TRBV9 to TRBJ2-6; maybe TRBD2 (5 bases). The CDR3 loop spans 17 amino acids. Germline V lookup: CDR1 SGDLS, CDR2 YYNGEE. Trimming shortened V by 3 bases and J by 3 bases, and 16 bases separated the two germline ends. The variable domain in full, completed from reference TRBV9 and TRBJ2-6, reads DSGVTQTPKHLITATGQRVTLRCSPRSGDLSVYWYQQSLDQGLQFLIQYYNGEERAKGNILERFSAQQFPDLHSELNLSSLELGDSALYFCASSERAATHGANVLTFGAGSRLTVL.

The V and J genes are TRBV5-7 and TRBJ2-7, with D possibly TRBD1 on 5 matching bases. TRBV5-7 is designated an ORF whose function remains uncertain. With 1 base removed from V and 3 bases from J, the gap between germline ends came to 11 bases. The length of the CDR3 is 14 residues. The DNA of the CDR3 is TGTGCCAGCAGCTTGATATGGCAGGGCTACGAGCAGTACTTC. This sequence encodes CASSLIWQGYEQYF.

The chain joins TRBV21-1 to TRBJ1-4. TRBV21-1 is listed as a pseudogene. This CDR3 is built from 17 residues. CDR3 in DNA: TGTGCCAGCACCAAAAAGGTCCACCGGGATACCAATGAAAAACTGTTTTTT. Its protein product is CASTKKVHRDTNEKLFF.

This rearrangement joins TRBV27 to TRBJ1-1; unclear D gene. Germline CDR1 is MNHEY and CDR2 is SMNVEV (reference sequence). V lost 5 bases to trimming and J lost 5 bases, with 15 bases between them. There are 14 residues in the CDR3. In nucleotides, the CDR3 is TGTGCCAGCAGTATCCGGGTCCTCGGGACTGAAGCTTTCTTT. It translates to CASSIRVLGTEAFF.

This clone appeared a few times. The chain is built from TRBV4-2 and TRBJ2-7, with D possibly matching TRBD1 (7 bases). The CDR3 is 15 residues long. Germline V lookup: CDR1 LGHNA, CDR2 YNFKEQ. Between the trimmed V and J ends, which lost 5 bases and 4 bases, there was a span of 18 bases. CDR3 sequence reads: CASSERGDSIYEQYF. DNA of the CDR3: TGTGCCAGCAGCGAAAGGGGGGACAGCATATACGAGCAGTACTTC.

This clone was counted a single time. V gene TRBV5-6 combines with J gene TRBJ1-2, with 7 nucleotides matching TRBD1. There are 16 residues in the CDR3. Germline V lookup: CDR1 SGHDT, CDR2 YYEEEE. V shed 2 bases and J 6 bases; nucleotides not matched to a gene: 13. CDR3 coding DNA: TGTGCCAGCAGCTTCCCGAGAGATGACAGGGTTCATGGCTACACCTTC. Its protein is CASSFPRDDRVHGYTF.